The clone carrying this TCR beta chain was detected only a few times. A read error is likely, as this CDR3 ends without the conserved phenylalanine or tryptophan. V gave up 3 bases and J gave up 5 bases; unmatched junction bases: 5. Germline values: CDR1 SGDLS, CDR2 YYNGEE. The CDR3 is 15 amino acids. TCRdb used MiXCR to reprocess the multiplex PCR reads, holding one entry per CDR3 protein. The sample holds 170,000 or so distinct CDR3 sequences, approximately 30% seen once. Breast cancer patients provided tissue from their axillary draining lymph nodes. This specimen belongs to a study of breast tumors, draining lymph nodes, adjacent tissues.

The sample comprised axillary lymph node tissue. The rearrangement links TRBV9 to TRBJ2-5; the match to TRBD1 covers 12 bases. This TCR was recovered from a female donor with breast cancer. Some clones in this sample may be carry-over from other donors' samples. This CDR3 is CASSGGTGGLETQYL. In DNA form, the CDR3 reads TGTGCCAGCAGCGGGGGGACAGGGGGCTTGGAGACCCAGTACCTC.